This T cell receptor beta chain was obtained from a study of cytomegalovirus exposure and HLA in healthy donors. Both 60 Vbeta primers and 13 Jbeta primers went into the PCR. Sequenced by immunoSEQ multiplex PCR; TCRdb stores in-frame clones only, minus some. This table holds 110,000 or so clones, roughly two thirds found once. Note on this clone: The antigen remains undetermined.

The CDR3 sequence is 16 residues long. Trimming stripped 0 bases from V and 0 bases from J, with 13 bases between. The germline gives CDR1 SGHRS, CDR2 YFSETQ. Study-level findings and limits: Donors were assumed by presence/absence analyses to have roughly uniform sequencing depth. Cytomegalovirus-associated status was assigned to roughly 160 TCR beta chains.

The sample taken for sequencing was PBMCs. This sequence joins TRBV5-1 and TRBJ2-7; D is perhaps TRBD1 (6 bases). The TCR sequence derives from a man aged 35 to 55 in good health and CMV-seronegative. The CDR3 region is CASSLGGQSSSYEQYF. Here the CDR3 DNA reads TGCGCCAGCAGCTTGGGGGGACAATCGAGCTCCTACGAGCAGTACTTC. Supplemented by reference TRBV5-1 and TRBJ2-7, the full variable domain reads KAGVTQTPRYLIKTRGQQVTLSCSPISGHRSVSWYQQTPGQGLQFLFEYFSETQRNKGNFPGRFSGRQFSNSRSEMNVSTLELGDSALYLCASSLGGQSSSYEQYFGPGTRLTVT.